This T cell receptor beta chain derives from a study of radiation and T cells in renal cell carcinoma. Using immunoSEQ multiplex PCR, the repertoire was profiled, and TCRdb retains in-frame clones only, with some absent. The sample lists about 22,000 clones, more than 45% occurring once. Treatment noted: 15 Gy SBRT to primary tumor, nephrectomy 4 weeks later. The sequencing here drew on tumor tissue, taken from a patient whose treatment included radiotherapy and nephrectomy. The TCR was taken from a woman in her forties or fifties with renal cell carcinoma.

CDR3 DNA: TGTGCCAGCTCACCCACAGCAACTAATGAAAAACTGTTTTTT. Translated: CASSPTATNEKLFF. The chain recombines TRBV18 with TRBJ1-4; no firm D call. The V end lost 3 bases, the J end lost 0 bases, and 5 bases lay between the germline ends. CDR1 and CDR2 (germline): KGHSH, LQKENI. CDR3 size: 14 residues.